This T cell receptor (beta chain) is from a study of blood T cell repertoires in COVID-19 (dated by TCRdb to the early 2020s). Context from the whole study: Samples covering the acute and convalescent phases of COVID-19 were provided by collaborators in the United States, Italy and Spain. The material from the prospective study consisted of cDNA or gDNA derived from T cells, B-cell-depleted T cells, or PBMCs. The repertoires were made available in a free public database intended to serve as a resource for research on the immune response to SARS-CoV-2. HLA class I and class II types, where available, came from metadata supplied by the sample provider rather than from assay-based typing. A de-identified subject ID, COVID-19 status, age in years and sex were almost always included in the sample metadata. The dataset comprised deeply sampled blood TCRbeta repertoires from subjects exposed to, actively infected with, or recovered from COVID-19. The samples were drawn from the first 160 participants of the ongoing ImmuneRACE study and from some 1,300 subjects provided by 6 global collaborators.

TCRbeta CDR3 regions were amplified from genomic DNA using the immunoSEQ Assay, a bias-controlled multiplex PCR. Processing in the source paper ran as follows. Within the assay, amplification of reference gene primers was used to estimate how many nucleated cells each sample contained. To quantify the absolute abundance of each unique TCRbeta CDR3 rearrangement, sequence reads were collapsed and filtered. For each sample, productive Simpson clonality was calculated as the square root of Simpson's diversity index over productive rearrangements. Imported from immuneACCESS, the table was reduced by TCRdb to in-frame sequences with V and J called. These copies leave out some clones; in studies compared against another copy, an unresolved V gene accounts for under half, and the cause of the remainder is not known. That table furnishes V, J and clone size, whereas the DNA furnished D and trimming. Here the sample has 120,000 or so clones; 88% occur a single time. Of the sample, approximately 1.5% is held by the ten largest clones.

Collaborating institutions collected whole blood in K2EDTA tubes following their own protocols. For TCRbeta analysis, collaborator samples were shipped as frozen whole blood, as isolated PBMCs, or as DNA extracted from either sample type. About this clone itself: Its target antigen remains unknown. Base quality data are lacking; no much larger clone is found one base away.

The germline V gene encodes CDR1 SGDLS and CDR2 YYNGEE. The CDR3 starts with the cysteine, ends with the phenylalanine, and has 15 residues. Of all the DNA, just the CDR3 is kept, 45 bases in frame from base 1. V is clipped by 5 bases and J by 4 bases, and the sequence between their germline boundaries is 15 bases long. Study-wide conclusions, independent of this receptor: The quantity of clinical and demographic metadata differed by source and by participant and was supplied without curation.

The rearrangement joined TRBV9 to TRBJ2-2; TRBD2 is a weak D gene call, 7 bases matching. The sample taken for sequencing was peripheral blood. The TCR was taken from a human donor in a cohort sampled during active COVID-19. Here the CDR3 is given as CASRRGEGVTGELFF. At the DNA level, the sequence is TGTGCCAGCAGGAGGGGGGAGGGTGTCACCGGGGAGCTGTTTTTT.